A selection of T cell receptor beta chains follows, all from one sample in a study of cytomegalovirus exposure and HLA in healthy donors. The table came from immunoSEQ multiplex PCR; TCRdb's copy has only in-frame clones and leaves some out. The sample yields approximately 150,000 clones, approximately 86% seen once. Sequencing was done on a sample of PBMCs. The receptors shown here come from a man younger than 30 in good health and CMV-seropositive. CDR3s leave out the opening cysteine and the closing phenylalanine or tryptophan. Size is omitted from some rows. Given values are once, few, many or a class for expanded clones.

abundance: -
v_gene: TRBV6-5
CDR3aa: ASSYGTGAFEQY

abundance: -
v_gene: TRBV5-1
CDR3aa: ASSLASNYGYT

abundance: -
v_gene: TRBV30
CDR3aa: AWSLAGYNEQF

abundance: -
v_gene: TRBV18
CDR3aa: ASSPTDFYGYT

abundance: -
v_gene: TRBV4-2
CDR3aa: ASSPDRGRNEQF

abundance: -
v_gene: TRBV2
CDR3aa: ASSGGDRLSSYNEQF

abundance: -
v_gene: TRBV5-8
CDR3aa: ASSLALQDQPQH

abundance: -
v_gene: TRBV7-9
CDR3aa: ASSLDWREQY

abundance: -
v_gene: TRBV7-8
CDR3aa: ASSYRDDTDTQY

abundance: -
v_gene: TRBV2
CDR3aa: ASSEEQVGRKQF

abundance: -
v_gene: TRBV5-4
CDR3aa: ASSQSGDETQY

abundance: -
v_gene: TRBV7-9
CDR3aa: ASSLGAEGQGSETQY

abundance: -
v_gene: TRBV10-1
CDR3aa: ASRTTPGQGIPYTEAF

abundance: -
v_gene: TRBV4-1
CDR3aa: ASSQAGTSHDEQY

abundance: -
v_gene: TRBV11-2
CDR3aa: ASSFDRWHEQY

abundance: -
v_gene: TRBV5-1
CDR3aa: ASSSGQGPGEQY

abundance: -
v_gene: TRBV27
CDR3aa: ASSSLRGYQETQY

abundance: -
v_gene: TRBV2
CDR3aa: ASDYSNYGYT

abundance: -
v_gene: TRBV5-1
CDR3aa: ASSSTSGDEQY

abundance: few
v_gene: TRBV5-4
CDR3aa: ASSSPLQGLYGYT

abundance: -
v_gene: TRBV29-1
CDR3aa: SVAPGGVGGPYEQY

abundance: -
v_gene: TRBV10-1
CDR3aa: ASMNRTASGNTIY

abundance: -
v_gene: TRBV6-1
CDR3aa: ASQITASNTEAF

abundance: -
v_gene: TRBV11-3
CDR3aa: ASSLALAGEVTQY

abundance: -
v_gene: TRBV13
CDR3aa: ASSASLRQGNEQF

abundance: -
v_gene: TRBV2
CDR3aa: ASSVAFSTYEQY

abundance: -
v_gene: TRBV7-9
CDR3aa: AIADRGNTQY

abundance: -
v_gene: TRBV5-4
CDR3aa: ASSSDKNTEAF

abundance: -
v_gene: TRBV27
CDR3aa: ASSLYAGGPPSSYNEQF

abundance: -
v_gene: TRBV12-5
CDR3aa: ASGLVQMGQIYERDGYT

abundance: -
v_gene: TRBV11-2
CDR3aa: ASSLVTGGPEKLF

abundance: once
v_gene: TRBV11-2
CDR3aa: ASSSLKGEGTQY

abundance: -
v_gene: TRBV15
CDR3aa: ATSRDGLGAETQY

abundance: -
v_gene: TRBV18
CDR3aa: ASSPPRERYEQY

abundance: -
v_gene: TRBV29-1
CDR3aa: SVGEAGLLRGANVLT

abundance: -
v_gene: TRBV6-5
CDR3aa: ASEAGNNEQF

abundance: -
v_gene: TRBV30
CDR3aa: AWSYRDPTNEKLF

abundance: -
v_gene: TRBV5-1
CDR3aa: ASSPGTGGTREQY

abundance: -
v_gene: TRBV30
CDR3aa: AWSYPGQGFTGELF

abundance: -
v_gene: TRBV29-1
CDR3aa: SVEEQENQPQH

abundance: -
v_gene: TRBV5-1
CDR3aa: ASSSWGRREETQY